This TCR beta chain emerged from a study of shared clonotypes between healthy human individuals. Profiled with immunoSEQ multiplex PCR; TCRdb holds only in-frame clones, not every one. Here the sample spans 2 million to 3 million clones, 93% being singletons. The junction had 13 bases not matched to a gene; V was cut back by 5 bases and J by 6 bases. This CDR3 contains 16 residues. Germline lookup yields CDR1 SEHNR and CDR2 FQNEAQ (reference sequence). Whole-study findings and limits: Unshared clonotypes carried lower generation probabilities than those common to all four donors.

A remark on this clone: The antigen remains unidentified.

The sequenced material came from naive CD4+ T cells from PBMCs. Sample subset: CD45RA+ positively selected. This receptor was identified in a man younger than 30 in good health. Some clones in this sample may be carry-over from other donors' samples. The chain employs TRBV7-9 and TRBJ2-1, with 7 bases lining up with TRBD2. The DNA for the CDR3 is TGTGCCAGCAGCCCCATCGGCGGGAGACTCATCAATGAGCAGTTCTTC. Translating gives CASSPIGGRLINEQFF.